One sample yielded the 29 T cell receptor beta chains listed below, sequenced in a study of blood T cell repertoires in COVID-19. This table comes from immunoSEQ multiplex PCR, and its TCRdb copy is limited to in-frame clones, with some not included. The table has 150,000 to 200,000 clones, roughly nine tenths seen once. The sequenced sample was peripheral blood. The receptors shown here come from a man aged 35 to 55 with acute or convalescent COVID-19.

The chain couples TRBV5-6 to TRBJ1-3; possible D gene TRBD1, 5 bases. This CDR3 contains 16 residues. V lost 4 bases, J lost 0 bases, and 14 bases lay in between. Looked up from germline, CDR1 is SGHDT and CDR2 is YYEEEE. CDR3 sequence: CASSPAGGSSGNTIYF. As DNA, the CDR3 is TGTGCCAGCAGCCCAGCCGGGGGGAGCTCTGGAAACACCATATATTTT. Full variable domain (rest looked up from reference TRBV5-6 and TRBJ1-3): DAGVTQSPTHLIKTRGQQVTLRCSPKSGHDTVSWYQQALGQGPQFIFQYYEEEERQRGNFPDRFSGHQFPNYSSELNVNALLLGDSALYLCASSPAGGSSGNTIYFGEGSWLTVV.

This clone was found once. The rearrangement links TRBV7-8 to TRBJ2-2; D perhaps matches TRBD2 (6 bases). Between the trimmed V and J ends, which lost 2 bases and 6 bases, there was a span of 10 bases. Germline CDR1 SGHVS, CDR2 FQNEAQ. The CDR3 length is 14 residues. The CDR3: CASSLRGDSGELFF. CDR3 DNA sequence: TGTGCCAGCAGCTTACGTGGGGACTCCGGGGAGCTGTTTTTT.

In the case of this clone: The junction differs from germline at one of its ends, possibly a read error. The CDR3 protein is CARSLGGTGGGQPQHF. The CDR3 bases are TGCGCCCGCAGCTTGGGGGGGACAGGGGGCGGACAGCCCCAGCATTTT. The chain uses TRBV5-1 and TRBJ1-5; 12 nucleotides line up with TRBD1. There are 16 residues in the CDR3. Germline V CDR1 and CDR2: SGHRS, YFSETQ.

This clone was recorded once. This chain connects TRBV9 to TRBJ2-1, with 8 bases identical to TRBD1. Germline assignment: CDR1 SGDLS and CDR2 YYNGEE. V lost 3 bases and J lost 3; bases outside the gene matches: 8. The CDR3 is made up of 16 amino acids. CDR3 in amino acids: CASSGGGGTGYNEQFF. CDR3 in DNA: TGTGCCAGCAGCGGAGGGGGTGGGACAGGCTACAATGAGCAGTTCTTC.

Here the CDR3 DNA reads TGTGCCAGCAGCCGAGGACTAGCGGGGGACTCCTACGAGCAGTACTTC. Its translation is CASSRGLAGDSYEQYF. The chain couples TRBV7-6 to TRBJ2-7, with 13 bases matching TRBD2. Germline-derived CDR1 and CDR2 are SGHVS and FNYEAQ. The V and J ends lost 5 bases and 0 bases, in that order; junction bases with no gene match: 4. CDR3 length: 16 amino acids. Combining the CDR3 with reference TRBV7-6 and TRBJ2-7 gives the whole variable domain GAGVSQSPRYKVTKRGQDVALRCDPISGHVSLYWYRQALGQGPEFLTYFNYEAQQDKSGLPNDRFSAERPEGSISTLTIQRTEQRDSAMYRCASSRGLAGDSYEQYFGPGTRLTVT.

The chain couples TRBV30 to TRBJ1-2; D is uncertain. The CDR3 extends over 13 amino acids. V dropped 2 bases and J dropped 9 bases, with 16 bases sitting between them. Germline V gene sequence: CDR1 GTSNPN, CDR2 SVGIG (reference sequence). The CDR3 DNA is TGTGCCTGGAGTCGACCGGGAGAGAAGCGCTACACCTTC. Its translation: CAWSRPGEKRYTF.

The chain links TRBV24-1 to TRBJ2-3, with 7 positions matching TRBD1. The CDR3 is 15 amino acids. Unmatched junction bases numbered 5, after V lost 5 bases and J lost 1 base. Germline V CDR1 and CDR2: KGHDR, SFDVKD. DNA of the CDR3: TGTGCCACCAGTGCAGGGGGTATCGGCACAGATACGCAGTATTTT. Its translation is CATSAGGIGTDTQYF.

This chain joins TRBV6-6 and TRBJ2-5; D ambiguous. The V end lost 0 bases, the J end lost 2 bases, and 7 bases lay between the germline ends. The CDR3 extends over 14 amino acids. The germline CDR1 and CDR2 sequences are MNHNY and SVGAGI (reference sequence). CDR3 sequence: CASSYSGGQETQYF. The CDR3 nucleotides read TGTGCCAGCAGTTACTCCGGCGGACAAGAGACCCAGTACTTC.

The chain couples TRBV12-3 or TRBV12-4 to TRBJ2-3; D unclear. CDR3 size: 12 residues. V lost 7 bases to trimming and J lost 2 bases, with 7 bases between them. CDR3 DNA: TGTGCCAGCAACTCAAACACAGATACGCAGTATTTT. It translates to CASNSNTDTQYF.

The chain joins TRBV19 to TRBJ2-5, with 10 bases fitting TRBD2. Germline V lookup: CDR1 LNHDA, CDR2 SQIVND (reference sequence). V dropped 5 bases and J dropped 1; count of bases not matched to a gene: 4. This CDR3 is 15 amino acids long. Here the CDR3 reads CASSFRTSGQETQYF. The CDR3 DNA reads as TGTGCCAGTAGTTTCCGGACTAGCGGCCAAGAGACCCAGTACTTC.

CDR3 sequence (DNA): TGTGCCAGCAGCTCCGGGACAGGGGAGAACACTGAAGCTTTCTTT. It translates to CASSSGTGENTEAFF. This chain uses TRBV7-9 with TRBJ1-1, with 10 bases that match TRBD1. This CDR3 is 15 amino acids long. The germline CDR1 and CDR2 sequences are SEHNR and FQNEAQ (reference sequence). J gave up 1 base and V 4 bases, and 3 bases lay outside the gene matches.

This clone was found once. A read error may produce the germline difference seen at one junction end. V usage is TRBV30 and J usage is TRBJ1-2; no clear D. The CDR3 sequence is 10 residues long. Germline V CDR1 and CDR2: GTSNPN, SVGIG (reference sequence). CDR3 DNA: TGTGCCTGGAGTAGCATACTCCCCTACTTC. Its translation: CAWSSILPYF.

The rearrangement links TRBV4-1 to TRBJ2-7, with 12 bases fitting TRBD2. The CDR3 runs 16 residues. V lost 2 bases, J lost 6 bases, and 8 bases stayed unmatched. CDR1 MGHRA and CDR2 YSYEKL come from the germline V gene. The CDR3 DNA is TGCGCCAGCAGCCAACTAGCGGGGGGGCCCGTCGGCGAGCAGTACTTC. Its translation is CASSQLAGGPVGEQYF.

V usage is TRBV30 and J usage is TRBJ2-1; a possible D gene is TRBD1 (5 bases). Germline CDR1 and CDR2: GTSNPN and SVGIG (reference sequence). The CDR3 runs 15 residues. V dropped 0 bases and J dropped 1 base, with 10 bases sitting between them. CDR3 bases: TGTGCCTGGAGTGTACGGACAACTTCCTACAATGAGCAGTTCTTC. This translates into CAWSVRTTSYNEQFF.

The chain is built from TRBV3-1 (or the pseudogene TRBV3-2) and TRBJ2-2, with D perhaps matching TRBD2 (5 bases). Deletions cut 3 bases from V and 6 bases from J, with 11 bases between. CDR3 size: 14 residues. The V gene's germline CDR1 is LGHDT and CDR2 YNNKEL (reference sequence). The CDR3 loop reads CASSHSSPSGELFF. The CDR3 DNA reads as TGTGCCAGCAGCCATTCTAGCCCTTCCGGGGAGCTGTTTTTT.

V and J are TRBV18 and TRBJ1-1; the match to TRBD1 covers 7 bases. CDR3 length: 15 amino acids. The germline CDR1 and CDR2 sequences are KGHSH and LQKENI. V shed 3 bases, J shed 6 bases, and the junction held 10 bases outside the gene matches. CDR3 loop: CASSPLTGLFSEAFF. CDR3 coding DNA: TGTGCCAGCTCACCCTTGACAGGGCTTTTCTCTGAAGCTTTCTTT.

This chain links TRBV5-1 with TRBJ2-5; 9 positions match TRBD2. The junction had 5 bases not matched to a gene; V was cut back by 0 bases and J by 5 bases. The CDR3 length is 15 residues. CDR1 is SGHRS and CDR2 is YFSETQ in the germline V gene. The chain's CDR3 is CASSLAASGAETQYF. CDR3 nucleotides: TGCGCCAGCAGCTTGGCTGCTAGCGGGGCTGAGACCCAGTACTTC.

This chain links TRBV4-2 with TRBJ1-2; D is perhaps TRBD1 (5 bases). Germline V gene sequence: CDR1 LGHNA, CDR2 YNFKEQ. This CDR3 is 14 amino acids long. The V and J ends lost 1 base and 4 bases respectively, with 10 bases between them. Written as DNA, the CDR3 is TGTGCCAGCAGCCAAGCTCAGGGAGGCTATGGCTACACCTTC. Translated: CASSQAQGGYGYTF.

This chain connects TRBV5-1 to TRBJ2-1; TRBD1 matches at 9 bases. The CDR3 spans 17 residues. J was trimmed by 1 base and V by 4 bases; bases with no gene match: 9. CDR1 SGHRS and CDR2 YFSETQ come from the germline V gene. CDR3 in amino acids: CASSPWGQGPSYNEQFF. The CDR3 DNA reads TGCGCCAGCAGCCCCTGGGGACAGGGACCATCCTACAATGAGCAGTTCTTC.

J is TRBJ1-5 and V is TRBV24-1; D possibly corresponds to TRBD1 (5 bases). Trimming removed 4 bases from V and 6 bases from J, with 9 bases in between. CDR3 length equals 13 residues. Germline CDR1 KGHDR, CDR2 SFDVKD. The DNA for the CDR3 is TGTGCCACCAGTGACCGAAGGGGTCAGCCCCAGCATTTT. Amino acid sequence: CATSDRRGQPQHF.

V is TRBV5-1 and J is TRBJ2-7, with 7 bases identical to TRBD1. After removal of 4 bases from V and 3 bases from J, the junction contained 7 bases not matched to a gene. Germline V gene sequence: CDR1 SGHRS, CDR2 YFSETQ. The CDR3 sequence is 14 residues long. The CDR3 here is CASSPGQIIYEQYF. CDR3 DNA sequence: TGCGCCAGCAGCCCGGGACAGATCATCTACGAGCAGTACTTC.

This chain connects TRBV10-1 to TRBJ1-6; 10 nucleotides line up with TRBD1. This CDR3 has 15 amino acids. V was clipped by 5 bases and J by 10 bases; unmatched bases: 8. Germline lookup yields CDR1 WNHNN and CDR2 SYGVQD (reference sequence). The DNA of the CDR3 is TGCGCCAGCAGTCAAGGTGGGACAGGGGTCTCACCCCTCCACTTT. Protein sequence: CASSQGGTGVSPLHF.

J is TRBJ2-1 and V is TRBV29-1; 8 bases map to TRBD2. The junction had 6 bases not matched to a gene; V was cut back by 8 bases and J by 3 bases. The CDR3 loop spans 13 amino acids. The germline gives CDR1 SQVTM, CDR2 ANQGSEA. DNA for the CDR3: TGCAGCCCCCGCCTAGCGGGCTACAATGAGCAGTTCTTC. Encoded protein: CSPRLAGYNEQFF.

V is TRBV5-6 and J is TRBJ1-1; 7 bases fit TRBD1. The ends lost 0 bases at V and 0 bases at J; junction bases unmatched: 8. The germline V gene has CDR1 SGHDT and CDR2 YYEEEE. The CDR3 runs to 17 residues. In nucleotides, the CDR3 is TGTGCCAGCAGCTTGGGGTGGACAGGAGTTATGAACACTGAAGCTTTCTTT. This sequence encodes CASSLGWTGVMNTEAFF.

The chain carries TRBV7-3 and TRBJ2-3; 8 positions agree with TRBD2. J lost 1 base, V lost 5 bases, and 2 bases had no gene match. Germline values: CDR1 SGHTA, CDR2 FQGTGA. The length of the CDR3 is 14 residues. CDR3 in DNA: TGTGCCAGCAGCCGTAGCGGGGGCACAGATACGCAGTATTTT. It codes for CASSRSGGTDTQYF. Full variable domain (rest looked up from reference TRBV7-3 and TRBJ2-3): GAGVSQTPSNKVTEKGKYVELRCDPISGHTALYWYRQSLGQGPEFLIYFQGTGAADDSGLPNDRFFAVRPEGSVSTLKIQRTERGDSAVYLCASSRSGGTDTQYFGPGTRLTVL.

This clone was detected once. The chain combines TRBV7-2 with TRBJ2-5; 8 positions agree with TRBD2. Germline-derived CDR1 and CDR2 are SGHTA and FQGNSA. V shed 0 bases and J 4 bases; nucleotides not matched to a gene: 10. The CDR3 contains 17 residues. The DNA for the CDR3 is TGTGCCAGCAGCTTAGCCCCGGGGCCGGGGGGGAGAGAGACCCAGTACTTC. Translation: CASSLAPGPGGRETQYF. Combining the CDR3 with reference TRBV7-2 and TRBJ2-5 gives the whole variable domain GAGVSQSPSNKVTEKGKDVELRCDPISGHTALYWYRQSLGQGLEFLIYFQGNSAPDKSGLPSDRFSAERTGGSVSTLTIQRTQQEDSAVYLCASSLAPGPGGRETQYFGPGTRLLVL.

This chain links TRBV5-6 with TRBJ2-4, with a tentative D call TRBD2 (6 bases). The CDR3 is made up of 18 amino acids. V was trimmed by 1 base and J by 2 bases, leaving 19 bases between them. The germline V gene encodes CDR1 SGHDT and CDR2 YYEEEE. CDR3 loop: CASSLFGWGEDSKNIQYF. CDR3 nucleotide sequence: TGTGCCAGCAGCTTGTTTGGGTGGGGGGAAGATTCCAAAAACATTCAGTACTTC. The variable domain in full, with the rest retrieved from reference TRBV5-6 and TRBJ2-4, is DAGVTQSPTHLIKTRGQQVTLRCSPKSGHDTVSWYQQALGQGPQFIFQYYEEEERQRGNFPDRFSGHQFPNYSSELNVNALLLGDSALYLCASSLFGWGEDSKNIQYFGAGTRLSVL.

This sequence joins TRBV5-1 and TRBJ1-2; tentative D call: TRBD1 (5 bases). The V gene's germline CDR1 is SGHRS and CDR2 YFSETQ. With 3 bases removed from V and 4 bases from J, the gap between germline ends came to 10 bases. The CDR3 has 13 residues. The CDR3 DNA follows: TGCGCCAGCAGCTCCCAGGGCCGCTATGGCTACACCTTC. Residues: CASSSQGRYGYTF.

The CDR3, as DNA: TGTGCCAGCAGCCCAGACTACGCTGGGGAGCAGTACTTC. This codes for CASSPDYAGEQYF. The chain has TRBV7-3 and TRBJ2-7; perhaps TRBD2 as D (5 bases). CDR1 is SGHTA, CDR2 FQGTGA, per germline. V gave up 5 bases and J gave up 7 bases, with 15 bases separating them. The CDR3 has 13 residues.